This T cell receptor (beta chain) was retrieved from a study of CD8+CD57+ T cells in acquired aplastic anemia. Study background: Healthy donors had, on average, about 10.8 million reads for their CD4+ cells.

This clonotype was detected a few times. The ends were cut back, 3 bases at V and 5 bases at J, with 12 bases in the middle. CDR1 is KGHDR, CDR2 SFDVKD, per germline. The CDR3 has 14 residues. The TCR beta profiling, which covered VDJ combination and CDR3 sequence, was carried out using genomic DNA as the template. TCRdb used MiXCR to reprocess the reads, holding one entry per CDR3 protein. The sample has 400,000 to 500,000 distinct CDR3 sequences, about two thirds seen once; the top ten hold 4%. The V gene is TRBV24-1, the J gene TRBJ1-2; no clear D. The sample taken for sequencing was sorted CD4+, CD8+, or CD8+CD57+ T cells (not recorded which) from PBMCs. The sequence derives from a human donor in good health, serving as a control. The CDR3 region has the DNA TGTGCCACCAGTGATCAAAGGACGGGTTATGGCTACACCTTC. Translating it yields CATSDQRTGYGYTF.